The rows below give T cell receptor beta chains drawn from one sample of a study of blood T cell repertoires in COVID-19. Produced via immunoSEQ multiplex PCR; TCRdb's table is partial and in-frame only. The sample holds 150,000 or so clones, roughly 89% seen once. The sequenced sample was PBMCs or T cells enriched from blood (not recorded which). The receptors here all came from a woman aged 45-65 years who had been exposed to COVID-19. Both conserved end residues are part of each CDR3. D genes are given only for firm matches. Size is omitted from some rows. Given values are once, few, many or a class for expanded clones.

j_gene	d_gene	abundance	v_gene	CDR3nt	CDR3aa
TRBJ2-7	TRBD1	.	TRBV14	TGTGCCAGCAGCCAACGACAGGGGATCGGCTACGAGCAGTACTTC	CASSQRQGIGYEQYF
TRBJ2-3	TRBD2	.	TRBV9	TGTGCCAGCAGCGCCAGGCTAGCGGGGGGCCAGGAGTTTAGCACAGATACGCAGTATTTT	CASSARLAGGQEFSTDTQYF
TRBJ1-5	.	.	TRBV25-1	TGTGCCAGCAGTGAAGGCGGCGGCAATCAGCCCCAGCATTTT	CASSEGGGNQPQHF
TRBJ2-1	TRBD2	few	TRBV4-1	TGCGCCAGCAGCCTCCCAGCGGGAGGCCTAGGGAATGAGCAGTTCTTC	CASSLPAGGLGNEQFF
TRBJ2-4	TRBD2	.	TRBV29-1	TGCAGCGCTATCGGGAGGGATAACAAAAACATTCAGTACTTC	CSAIGRDNKNIQYF
TRBJ1-1	TRBD1	few	TRBV13	TGTGCCAGCAGCCCGGGACAGGGAGCTTTCTTT	CASSPGQGAFF
TRBJ2-7	.	.	TRBV7-8	TGTGCCAGCAGCCAGACAGTGGGGTACGAGCAGTACTTC	CASSQTVGYEQYF
TRBJ1-4	.	.	TRBV12-3/TRBV12-4	TGTGCCAGCAGTTTGGCAAGTAATGAAAAACTGTTTTTT	CASSLASNEKLFF
TRBJ2-2	TRBD2	.	TRBV5-1	TGCGCCAGCAGCTTGGGAGCGGGAGGTAACACCGGGGAGCTGTTTTTT	CASSLGAGGNTGELFF
TRBJ1-6	TRBD1	.	TRBV19	TGTGCCAGTAGTATAGGAGAGGACAGGGTAGGGTCACCCCTCCACTTT	CASSIGEDRVGSPLHF
TRBJ1-1	.	.	TRBV30	TGTGCCTGGACCTCCCGCGACACTGAAGCTTTCTTT	CAWTSRDTEAFF
TRBJ2-7	.	.	TRBV4-3	TGCGCCAGCAGCCAAGAGGACAGCTCCTACGAGCAGTACTTC	CASSQEDSSYEQYF
TRBJ2-1	.	.	TRBV19	TGTGCCAGCTCGGACTGGAGCTCCTACAATGAGCAGTTCTTC	CASSDWSSYNEQFF
TRBJ2-5	.	.	TRBV4-2	TGTGCCAGCAGCCAAGAGGCTCAGCAAGAGACCCAGTACTTC	CASSQEAQQETQYF
TRBJ1-2	.	.	TRBV20-1	TGCAGTGGTCGCGGGACTCTTGGCTACACCTTC	CSGRGTLGYTF
TRBJ1-2	.	few	TRBV20-1	TGCAGTGCTAGTCAGACAGAAATAAGTCGTGGCTACACCTTC	CSASQTEISRGYTF
TRBJ2-1	TRBD2	.	TRBV6-4	TGTGCCAGCAGTGGACTAGCGGGAGTCGACAATGAGCAGTTCTTC	CASSGLAGVDNEQFF
TRBJ1-1	TRBD1	.	TRBV6-2/TRBV6-3	TGTGCCAGCAGTCCCACAGGGGGGCCTGAAGCTTTCTTT	CASSPTGGPEAFF
TRBJ2-1	TRBD2	.	TRBV14	TGTGCCAGCACTAGCGGGAGGACCGATGAGCAGTTCTTC	CASTSGRTDEQFF
TRBJ1-1	.	.	TRBV5-1	TGCGCCAGCAGCTTGGTGGGGCAGGTCAGCCTATACACTGAAGCTTTCTTT	CASSLVGQVSLYTEAFF
TRBJ2-7	TRBD1	many	TRBV27	TGTGCCAGCAGTTTAGACCTGACAGGGGGTAGTGAGCAGTACTTC	CASSLDLTGGSEQYF
TRBJ2-2	TRBD1	.	TRBV2	TGTGCCAGCGGACAGGAGAACACCGGGGAGCTGTTTTTT	CASGQENTGELFF
TRBJ2-3	.	.	TRBV18	TGTGCCAGCTCACCAAAGCCAGATACGCAGTATTTT	CASSPKPDTQYF
TRBJ1-2	.	.	TRBV19	TGTGCCAGTAGTATTAGAGGTCTGAACTATGGCTACACCTTC	CASSIRGLNYGYTF
TRBJ1-2	TRBD1	.	TRBV11-2	TGTGCCAGCAGCTTCAGACAGGGATGGTATGGCTACACCTTC	CASSFRQGWYGYTF
TRBJ1-1	TRBD1	.	TRBV7-3	TGTGCCAGCAGCTACCTCCGGGACAGGGGGAAGAACACTGAAGCTTTCTTT	CASSYLRDRGKNTEAFF
TRBJ1-1	TRBD1	.	TRBV3-1/TRBV3-2	TGTGCCAGCAGCCAAGGTTGGACAGGGAACACTGAAGCTTTCTTT	CASSQGWTGNTEAFF
TRBJ1-5	TRBD1	.	TRBV6-5	TGTGCCAGCAGTAATCAGGGGGGTCGGCAGCCCCAGCATTTT	CASSNQGGRQPQHF
TRBJ1-3	TRBD1	.	TRBV7-2	TGTGCCAGCAGCCCCCGGACAGGGCAAGGAAACACCATATATTTT	CASSPRTGQGNTIYF
TRBJ2-2	TRBD2	.	TRBV6-5	TGTGCCAGCAGTTACCTTCCGGGAGGGGAAACCGGGGAGCTGTTTTTT	CASSYLPGGETGELFF
TRBJ1-4	TRBD1	.	TRBV4-1	TGCGCCAGCAGCCAACCGGGACAGGGGAGTGAAAAACTGTTTTTT	CASSQPGQGSEKLFF
TRBJ2-7	TRBD1	once	TRBV19	TGTGCCAGTGCATCGCGGACAGGGGTGTACGAGCAGTACTTC	CASASRTGVYEQYF
TRBJ2-7	.	few	TRBV6-5	TGTGCCAGCAGTTACGGTCTAGGGAGCAACGAGCAGTACTTC	CASSYGLGSNEQYF
TRBJ2-7	TRBD2	.	TRBV5-5	TGTGCCAGCAGCTTGGGAGCGGCCGGGGGGTACGAGCAGTACTTC	CASSLGAAGGYEQYF
TRBJ1-1	.	.	TRBV3-1/TRBV3-2	TGTGCCAGCAGTACCCTAAGGAACACTGAAGCTTTCTTT	CASSTLRNTEAFF
TRBJ2-7	TRBD2	.	TRBV2	TGTGCCAGCAGGCCCGGACTAGCGGGGGGTCGTCGGGAGCAGTACTTC	CASRPGLAGGRREQYF
TRBJ1-3	TRBD1	few	TRBV27	TGTGCCAGCAGTGGGGCCACAGGGGGATCCTCTGGAAACACCATATATTTT	CASSGATGGSSGNTIYF
TRBJ1-4	.	.	TRBV4-3	TGCGCCAGCAGCCAAGGCTGGGGGGGCGGTGAAAAACTGTTTTTT	CASSQGWGGGEKLFF
TRBJ2-7	TRBD2	.	TRBV27	TGTGCCAGCAGTCCCATCCCTAGCGGGGGGGCCGGGAACGAGCAGTACTTC	CASSPIPSGGAGNEQYF
TRBJ2-5	TRBD1	.	TRBV18	TGTGCCAGCTCACCAAAACCGGGACAGGGTGGAGGGACCCAGTACTTC	CASSPKPGQGGGTQYF
TRBJ2-7	.	.	TRBV4-1	TGCGCCAGCAGCCAAGATCAACTTTTTAAACTCTACGAGCAGTACTTC	CASSQDQLFKLYEQYF
TRBJ2-2	TRBD1	.	TRBV9	TGTGCCAGCAGCGTAGCAGGGGGAGCACCCGGGGAGCTGTTTTTT	CASSVAGGAPGELFF
TRBJ2-1	TRBD2	.	TRBV19	TGTGCCAGTAGTATAGATCTGGGACTAGCGCAGTTCTTC	CASSIDLGLAQFF
TRBJ2-6	.	.	TRBV6-2/TRBV6-3	TGTGCCAGCAGCCCAGATGGCTTCTCTGGGGCCAACGTCCTGACTTTC	CASSPDGFSGANVLTF
TRBJ1-6	.	.	TRBV6-5	TGTGCCAGCACCCACCTCAGGGGTTCACCCCTCCACTTT	CASTHLRGSPLHF
TRBJ2-3	TRBD1	once	TRBV7-2	TGTGCCAGCAGCTTAGACAGGGGGCCGGGCACAGATACGCAGTATTTT	CASSLDRGPGTDTQYF
TRBJ2-5	.	.	TRBV19	TGTGCCAGCCCCCCGAGGGGGGGGGTGGCGGCCCAGTACTTC	CASPPRGGVAAQYF
TRBJ1-2	.	.	TRBV10-3	TGTGCCATCAGTGACACAACCGCGGGGAGGGCCTATGGCTACACCTTC	CAISDTTAGRAYGYTF
TRBJ1-2	TRBD1	.	TRBV11-2	TGTGCCAGCAGCTTAGAGGCCGGGACAGGGTTTGGCTACACCTTC	CASSLEAGTGFGYTF
TRBJ1-2	TRBD1	few	TRBV27	TGTGCCAGCAGTTTACTCACAGGGGATGGCTACACCTTC	CASSLLTGDGYTF
TRBJ1-1	.	.	TRBV12-3/TRBV12-4	TGTGCCAGCAGTTCCCGGGGTGGGGAGGGGGCTTTCTTT	CASSSRGGEGAFF
TRBJ2-7	.	.	TRBV4-1	TGCGCCAGCAGCCAAGGTGGTAGTTGGTCCTACGAGCAGTACTTC	CASSQGGSWSYEQYF
TRBJ1-1	.	few	TRBV3-1/TRBV3-2	TGTGCCAGCAGCCAAGGGTGGGGGGGCGCGTCCGAAGCTTTCTTT	CASSQGWGGASEAFF
TRBJ2-4	.	.	TRBV7-3	TGTGCCAGCAGCTTAAGGCCCCCGGGCACGGGGGACATTCAGTACTTC	CASSLRPPGTGDIQYF